This T cell receptor (beta chain) was sequenced in a study of cytomegalovirus exposure and HLA in healthy donors. With respect to this clone: What it binds is unknown.

The CDR3 is 20 amino acids. Germline loops: CDR1 SGHVS, CDR2 FNYEAQ. V lost 1 base, J lost 4 bases, and 26 bases lay in between. Primers: 60 Vbeta forward and 13 Jbeta reverse. Here immunoSEQ multiplex PCR was the method, and the copy in TCRdb shows in-frame clones only, minus some. The sample yields more than 80,000 clones, around 70% seen once. Study observations and caveats: In a later analysis, parvovirus B19, influenza, CMV and Epstein-Barr virus appeared linked to several top co-occurrence clusters. Presence/absence analyses took donor sequencing depth as roughly uniform. Later analysis showed TCR association rates varying by HLA locus, highest for DRB1 and lowest for HLA-C.

Material for sequencing was PBMCs. V gene TRBV7-6 combines with J gene TRBJ1-5; possibly TRBD1 for D (5 bases). The clonotype comes from a man aged 45 to 65 in good health and CMV-seronegative. The CDR3 nucleotides are TGTGCCAGCAGCTTAGTTCCCCCGCGGAGGGCCGCCGGGGCGAATCAGCCCCAGCATTTT. This translates into CASSLVPPRRAAGANQPQHF.